This T cell receptor (beta chain) was sequenced for a study of graft-versus-host responses after intestinal transplantation. Study-level information: Each recipient received anti-thymocyte globulin induction, then tacrolimus and steroids for about three years.

Sequencing used immunoSEQ multiplex PCR; TCRdb keeps in-frame clones, though not all of them. The sample has 25,000 to 35,000 clones, 85% to 95% seen once; the top ten hold 0.7% to 0.85%. Study-wide results and caveats: GvH clones surfaced in recipient marrow, some emerging earlier in ileum or blood. Graft-versus-host to host-versus-graft clonal ratios in allografts were high in patients with graft-donor T cell macrochimerism.

Of note for this clone: What it recognizes is unknown.

This specimen consisted of PBMCs, obtained around 63 days after intestinal transplant. This clonotype originated in a human patient who received an intestinal transplant, so some T cells may come from the graft donor.

CDR3 coding DNA: TGTGCCAGCAGCCAACTGGGGGGGCCGCTTGAGCAGTTCTTC. Its translation is CASSQLGGPLEQFF. The V and J genes are TRBV11-2 and TRBJ2-1; a possible D gene is TRBD2 (7 bases). This CDR3 contains 14 residues. Trimming removed 5 bases from V and 9 bases from J, with 17 bases in between. CDR1 SGHAT and CDR2 FQNNGV come from the germline V gene.